The sequence of this T cell receptor beta chain was determined in a study of blood T cells in healthy people across ages (dated by TCRdb to between 2015 and 2017). With regard to the full study: In model experiments, roughly one uniquely barcoded TCR beta cDNA molecule per two T cells was captured by template switching. Using deep sequencing normalized with unique cDNA molecular identifiers, the study measured how TCR beta repertoire diversity changes with age. Donors were grouped into four age groups: young (average roughly 17 years), middle-aged (39), aged (around 56) and long-lived (over 80). To avoid experimental bias, donors of different ages were randomly spread across the sequencing lanes. The study analyzed two additional independent replicas of 1 million unique cDNA reads from the same blood draw for two donors, one aged 18 to 30 and one aged 80 or older. Broad study findings and their caveats: As age increased, observed TCR beta diversity per million T cells dropped in a roughly linear way, and a significant reduction was already evident by age around 41. A strong correlation was found between observed TCR beta diversity and the percentage of naive T cells measured by flow cytometry. Compared with the aged group, the long-lived group had more naive CD4+ T cells, fewer expanded clones and increased TCR diversity, suggesting age selection. Bulk unsorted PBMC profiling prevented conclusive comparison of naive and antigen-experienced compartments. Estimates of total diversity from one million sequenced T cells were regarded as lower bounds and underestimates. Because the CMV infection status of the donors was unknown, age-related changes in expanded clonotypes may potentially have been confounded.

About this clonotype: Its antigen specificity is not known. Nothing much larger sits one base from this clone, and base qualities are not available.

The 39 donors, aged roughly 6 to 90 years, were systemically healthy Caucasian individuals from Russia. Each donor gave about 9.7 milliliters of peripheral blood, drawn into EDTA-treated Vacutainer tubes. Ficoll-Paque density-gradient centrifugation was used to isolate PBMCs, with at least 7 million obtained per sample. Total RNA was extracted from PBMCs with Trizol reagent, with at least 6 micrograms obtained per sample. For every donor, an aliquot of PBMCs went through flow cytometry to measure the percentages of naive CD45RAhigh/CD27high T cells. Libraries were built with 5' RACE. Sequencing was carried out with an Illumina HiSeq 2500. A second PCR of roughly 6 to 11 cycles was run with a J-beta primer mix and a sample-barcoded 5' primer. Each TCR beta cDNA molecule received a unique molecular identifier from a template-switch 5' adaptor carrying 12 random nucleotides. At least 2.5 million CDR3-containing paired-end reads were obtained from each sample. All of the RNA was converted into first-strand cDNA using the Mint cDNA synthesis kit, with a TRBC-specific oligonucleotide serving as the primer. Following uracil-DNA glycosylase treatment, all cDNA underwent a first 18-cycle PCR with the universal primers M1SS and BC2_uni_R. The paper's data handling went like this. For normalization, 1 million high-quality reads, each with a distinct molecular identifier, were randomly selected from each sample. Instead of being binned into consensus sequences, reads that shared molecular identifiers were thrown out. MiTCR, with a Q25 quality threshold and the strictest error-elimination algorithm, was used for CDR3 identification, clonotype clustering and error correction. A nonparametric unseen species model using Euler transformation provided a lower-bound estimate of total TCR beta diversity. The raw public data were reprocessed by TCRdb itself: fastp quality trimming at Q25, MiXCR clonotype calling, in-frame beta chains only. Under each unique CDR3 protein, matching rows form one entry showing the most common genes and DNA. It is TCRdb's table, rather than the study itself, that gives the V and J calls and clone size. The sample data list 1.2 million to 1.5 million distinct CDR3 sequences, and 35% to 45% of these were observed just once. The biggest ten clones account for 7.9% of the sample.

V and J lose 5 bases and 4 bases, and a span of 14 bases separates them. The CDR3 runs 14 amino acids, cysteine and phenylalanine included. The read is trimmed to its CDR3 DNA, 42 bases read in frame from base 1. Recombination joined TRBV12-3 or TRBV12-4 with TRBJ1-2, and TRBD1 may be the D gene, going by 5 matching bases. This receptor was taken from a woman between 18 and 29 years old in good health. The sequencing sample was made of blood. The CDR3: CASSDAGRSYGYTF. DNA sequence: TGTGCCAGCAGTGACGCGGGACGGAGCTATGGCTACACCTTC.